Each of the 7 T cell receptor beta chains below was sequenced from the same sample in a study of cytomegalovirus exposure and HLA in healthy donors. The PCR contained 60 Vbeta and 13 Jbeta primers. Here immunoSEQ multiplex PCR was the method, and the copy in TCRdb shows in-frame clones only, minus some. The sample contains 75,000 to 95,000 clones, 50% to 80% of which appear only once. Source material: PBMCs. The receptors were gathered from a man aged 30 to 39 in good health and CMV-seronegative.

V and J are TRBV4-2 and TRBJ2-4, with D maybe TRBD1 (6 bases). The CDR3 consists of 13 residues. V was cut by 5 bases and J by 7 bases, with 12 bases left in between. Germline values: CDR1 LGHNA, CDR2 YNFKEQ. The CDR3 reads CASSSRGENIQYF. As DNA, the CDR3 is TGTGCCAGCAGCTCCAGGGGTGAGAACATTCAGTACTTC.

The chain carries TRBV7-6 and TRBJ2-3; TRBD2 matches at 10 bases. Germline lookup yields CDR1 SGHVS and CDR2 FNYEAQ. Trimming took 5 bases from V and 0 from J; bases not matched to a gene: 2. The CDR3 is 15 amino acids. The CDR3 region has the DNA TGTGCCAGCAGCCCGACTAGCGGGAGCACAGATACGCAGTATTTT. Its protein is CASSPTSGSTDTQYF.

Only a few counts were recorded for this clone. The chain is built from TRBV6-4 and TRBJ2-6, with D perhaps matching TRBD1 (6 bases). The V gene's germline CDR1 is MRHNA and CDR2 SNTAGT. V shed 6 bases and J shed 2 bases, with 11 bases lying between them. The CDR3 is 15 residues long. CDR3 nucleotides: TGTGCCAGCAGCGATAACAGGGCTGGGGCCAACGTCCTGACTTTC. Residues: CASSDNRAGANVLTF.

This chain uses TRBV5-1 with TRBJ1-3; unclear D gene. Germline V CDR1 and CDR2: SGHRS, YFSETQ. Trimming left V 4 bases short and J 2 bases short, with 13 bases between. The CDR3 is 15 residues long. CDR3 residues: CASSRDSSTGNTIYF. CDR3 sequence (DNA): TGCGCCAGCAGCCGCGACTCGTCAACTGGAAACACCATATATTTT.

This rearrangement joins TRBV5-6 to TRBJ1-5; D may be TRBD1 (5 bases). The germline gives CDR1 SGHDT, CDR2 YYEEEE. The CDR3 is 16 amino acids. With 0 bases removed from V and 4 bases from J, the gap between germline ends came to 14 bases. CDR3 amino acids: CASSLGTGEGNQPQHF. CDR3 nucleotide sequence: TGTGCCAGCAGCTTGGGAACAGGAGAAGGGAATCAGCCCCAGCATTTT. Drawing the rest from reference TRBV5-6 and TRBJ1-5, the complete variable domain is DAGVTQSPTHLIKTRGQQVTLRCSPKSGHDTVSWYQQALGQGPQFIFQYYEEEERQRGNFPDRFSGHQFPNYSSELNVNALLLGDSALYLCASSLGTGEGNQPQHFGDGTRLSIL.

The chain links TRBV14 to TRBJ2-7, with 7 positions matching TRBD2. The length of the CDR3 is 15 residues. From germline, CDR1 is SGHDN and CDR2 FVKESK. Germline trimming cut 5 bases from V and 3 bases from J; bases unmatched to any gene: 10. As DNA, the CDR3 is TGTGCCAGCAGCTCTACGGGGACTACTCTCTACGAGCAGTACTTC. Translated: CASSSTGTTLYEQYF. The full variable domain, with the rest looked up from reference TRBV14 and TRBJ2-7, is EAGVTQFPSHSVIEKGQTVTLRCDPISGHDNLYWYRRVMGKEIKFLLHFVKESKQDESGMPNNRFLAERTGGTYSTLKVQPAELEDSGVYFCASSSTGTTLYEQYFGPGTRLTVT.

The rearrangement uses TRBV9 and TRBJ1-1; D is ambiguous. Germline values: CDR1 SGDLS, CDR2 YYNGEE. The CDR3 has 14 residues. V was clipped by 0 bases and J by 1 base, with 7 bases between them. CDR3 in amino acids: CASSVAGKNTEAFF. CDR3 nucleotides: TGTGCCAGCAGCGTAGCCGGGAAGAACACTGAAGCTTTCTTT.